Reported below is one T cell receptor beta chain. The antigen is not known. The sample originates from a study of shared clonotypes between healthy human individuals. Whole-study findings and limits: Relative to clonotypes present in all four donors, those not shared had lower generation probabilities. It was expected that sequencing depth would affect clonotype sharing among donors.

Only Caucasian adults living in Nashville, Tennessee made up the donor group. Only in-frame clones appear in the TCRdb table, and some are missing; sequencing was by immunoSEQ multiplex PCR. In the table there are about 1.1 million clones, approximately 80% of which are singletons. Germline CDR1 is LGHNA and CDR2 is YNFKEQ. This CDR3 is built from 18 residues. V lost 4 bases, J lost 4 bases, and 15 bases stayed unmatched. The origin of this receptor is a man aged 18-30 years in good health. Some clones in this sample may be carry-over from other donors' samples. V and J are TRBV4-2 and TRBJ2-5, with 10 bases aligning to TRBD2. The sequenced material came from memory CD4+ T cells from PBMCs. Stated subset: CD45RA-negative fraction. CDR3 region: CASSPQEASGSYGETQYF. The DNA of the CDR3 is TGTGCCAGCAGCCCTCAAGAGGCTAGCGGGAGTTATGGAGAGACCCAGTACTTC.